This record covers a single TCR beta chain. Antigen specificity is unknown. The sample is drawn from a study of OX40 agonist ivuxolimab in advanced cancers. Overall study results and limits: In general, CD8+ T cells held more expanded clones than CD4+ did, on average.

Sequencing used immunoSEQ multiplex PCR; TCRdb keeps in-frame clones, though not all of them. Of around 63,000 clones detected, approximately 92% appear once; the ten largest clones hold more than 10%. Germline-derived CDR1 and CDR2 are KGHSY and FQNENV. With V trimmed by 3 bases and J by 7 bases, 6 bases remained unmatched. CDR3 length equals 15 residues. V usage is TRBV16 and J usage is TRBJ1-5, with 10 nucleotides matching TRBD1. The sequence came from an adult with an advanced solid tumor such as melanoma, head and neck, liver or kidney cancer. Sequencing was performed on CD4+ or CD8+ T cells sorted from blood, taken in a trial of the OX40 agonist ivuxolimab. CDR3 residues: CASSHWDRGRQPQHF. The CDR3 DNA is TGTGCCAGCAGCCATTGGGACAGGGGTCGGCAGCCCCAGCATTTT.